The clone carrying this T cell receptor (beta chain) is a singleton in its sample. Antigen unknown. This could be a read error, since a much larger clone is one nucleotide away. CDR3 size: 16 residues. Germline-derived CDR1 and CDR2 are MNHEY and SVGEGT. These data come from a study of human T cells and chemical hapten exposure. Time point given: patch test 2, 6 weeks after DPC sensitization. The treatment is: therapeutic diphenylcyclopropenone sensitization with weekly scalp DPC. Blood was collected ahead of every patch test applied. Unique molecular identifiers were affixed to discrete cDNA molecules within the library. TCRdb reanalysed the RACE reads using MiXCR and keeps one entry per CDR3 protein. Altogether some 27,000 distinct CDR3 sequences are present, over 9% being singletons, with the ten largest covering roughly 6.6%. Findings and limits, study-wide: TCRs above 1 in 1000 frequency stayed constant with DPC sensitization. The formation of large CDR3 similarity clusters by expanded TCRs significantly exceeded that of controls.

This clonotype was obtained from a man aged 30 to 39 with alopecia areata. Some clones in this sample may be carry-over from other donors' samples. The source material was whole blood, sampled in connection with sensitization to the hapten diphenylcyclopropenone (DPC). The chain joins TRBV6-2 or TRBV6-3 to TRBJ2-6, with D perhaps matching TRBD1 (6 bases). The CDR3 coding sequence is TGTGCCAGCAGCGGAACAGGGTACTCTGGGACCAACGTCCTGACTTTC. This gives the protein CASSGTGYSGTNVLTF.